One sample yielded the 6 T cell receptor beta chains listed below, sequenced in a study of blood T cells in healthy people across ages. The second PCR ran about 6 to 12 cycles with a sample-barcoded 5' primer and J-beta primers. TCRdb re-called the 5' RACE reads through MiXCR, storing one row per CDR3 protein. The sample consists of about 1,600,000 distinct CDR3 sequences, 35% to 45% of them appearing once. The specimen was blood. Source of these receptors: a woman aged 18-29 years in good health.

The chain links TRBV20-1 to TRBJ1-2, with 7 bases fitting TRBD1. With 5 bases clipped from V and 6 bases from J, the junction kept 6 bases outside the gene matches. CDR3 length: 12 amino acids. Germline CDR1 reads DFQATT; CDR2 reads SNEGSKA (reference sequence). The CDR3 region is CSADPGGHGYTF. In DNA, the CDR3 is TGCAGTGCTGACCCAGGGGGGCATGGCTACACCTTC.

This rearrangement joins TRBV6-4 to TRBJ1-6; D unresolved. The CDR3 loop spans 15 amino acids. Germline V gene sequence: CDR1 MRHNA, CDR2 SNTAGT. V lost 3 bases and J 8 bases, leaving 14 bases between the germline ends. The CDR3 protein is CASSESEDSYSPLHF. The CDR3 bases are TGTGCCAGCAGTGAAAGTGAGGACTCCTATTCACCCCTCCACTTT.

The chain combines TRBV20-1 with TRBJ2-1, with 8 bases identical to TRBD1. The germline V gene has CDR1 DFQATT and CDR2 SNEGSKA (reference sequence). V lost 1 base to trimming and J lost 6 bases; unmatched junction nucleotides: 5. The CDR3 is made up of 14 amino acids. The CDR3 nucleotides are TGCAGTGCTAGAGGCACAGGGGGTGGCAATGAGCAGTTCTTC. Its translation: CSARGTGGGNEQFF.

DNA of the CDR3: TGCAGTGCTTTACACGCTAAAATTCAGAATGAAAAACTGTTTTTT. This sequence encodes CSALHAKIQNEKLFF. This chain connects TRBV20-1 to TRBJ1-4, with D unclear. The CDR3 sequence is 15 residues long. From germline, CDR1 is DFQATT and CDR2 SNEGSKA (reference sequence). Trimming cost V 5 bases and J 5 bases, with 18 bases left between them.

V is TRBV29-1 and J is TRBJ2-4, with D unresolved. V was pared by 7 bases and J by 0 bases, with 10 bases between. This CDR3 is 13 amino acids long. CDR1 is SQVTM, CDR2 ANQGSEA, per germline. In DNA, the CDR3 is TGCAGCGGGACGTCGGGAGCCAAAAACATTCAGTACTTC. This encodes CSGTSGAKNIQYF.

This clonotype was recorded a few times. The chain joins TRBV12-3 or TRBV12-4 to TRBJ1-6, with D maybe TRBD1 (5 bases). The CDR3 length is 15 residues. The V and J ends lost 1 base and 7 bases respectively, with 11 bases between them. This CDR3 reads CASSLGGETNSPLHF. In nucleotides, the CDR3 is TGTGCCAGCAGTTTAGGAGGGGAGACGAATTCACCCCTCCACTTT.